This paragraph covers one T cell receptor (beta chain) sequence. Antigen: not known. The sample's time point: time of PML onset. At PML onset, T3 blood samples were taken. This was a survey-level run. Here immunoSEQ multiplex PCR was the method, and the copy in TCRdb shows in-frame clones only, minus some. The data hold 25,000 to 35,000 clones, with roughly 87% observed a single time. This specimen belongs to a study of multiple sclerosis patients with progressive multifocal leukoencephalopathy. Study-level results: Expanded clones at PML onset predated and persisted through natalizumab therapy. In most PML patients, TRB repertoires appeared less diverse by entropy.

Germline V CDR1 and CDR2: SGHTA, FQGNSA. Germline trimming cut 10 bases from V and 5 bases from J; bases unmatched to any gene: 9. This CDR3 is 14 amino acids long. The chain couples TRBV7-2 to TRBJ2-5, with 11 bases that match TRBD2. This clonotype was obtained from a woman in her forties with progressive multifocal leukoencephalopathy. The specimen was PBMCs, collected from a patient treated with natalizumab. This CDR3 is CATQLSGGAETQYF. DNA for the CDR3: TGTGCCACCCAACTTAGCGGGGGGGCCGAGACCCAGTACTTC.